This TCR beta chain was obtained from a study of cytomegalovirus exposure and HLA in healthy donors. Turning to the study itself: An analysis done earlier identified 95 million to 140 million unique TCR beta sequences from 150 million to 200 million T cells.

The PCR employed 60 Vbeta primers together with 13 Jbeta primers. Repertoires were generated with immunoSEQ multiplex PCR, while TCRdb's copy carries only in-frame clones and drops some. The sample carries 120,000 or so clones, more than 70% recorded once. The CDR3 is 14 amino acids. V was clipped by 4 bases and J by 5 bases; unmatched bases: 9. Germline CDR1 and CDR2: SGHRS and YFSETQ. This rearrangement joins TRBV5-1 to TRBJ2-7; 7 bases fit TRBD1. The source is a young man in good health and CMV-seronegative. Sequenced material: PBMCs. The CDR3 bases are TGCGCCAGCAGCGGCCGGACAGGTAGCAACGAGCAGTACTTC. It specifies CASSGRTGSNEQYF.